These 10 T cell receptor beta chains originate from one sample sequenced in a study of Ad26.COV2.S vaccination and SARS-CoV-2 variants (dated by TCRdb to the early 2020s). What this sample's treatment or condition label stands for: approximately 18 received Ad26.COV2.S at low or high dose, single or two shots; about five received placebo; per-sample allocation not given. For vaccine and placebo recipients, repertoires were sequenced using samples collected on day 63 after the first injection. Libraries were prepared through the immunoSEQ multiplex PCR assay. TCRdb retrieved this table from immuneACCESS and kept in-frame rearrangements only. Not all clones are present; in checked studies, unresolved V genes account for under half, and no reason is known for the remainder. The sample has around 340,000 clones on record, 80% to 90% of them singletons. Approximately 11% of the sample is held by the ten biggest clonotypes.

The material sequenced was peripheral blood, taken in a trial of Ad26.COV2.S vaccine versus placebo. The source of these receptors is a person between 18 and 59 years old who received the Ad26.COV2.S COVID-19 vaccine or a placebo.

The chain uses TRBV19 and TRBJ2-2; 8 bases match TRBD2. Germline V gene data show CDR1 as LNHDA and CDR2 as SQIVND (reference sequence). The CDR3 length is 15 residues. V shed 6 bases, J shed 5 bases, and the junction held 8 bases outside the gene matches. The DNA of the CDR3 is TGTGCCAGTAGCTACGGGACTAGAGTTACCGGGGAGCTGTTTTTT. This sequence encodes CASSYGTRVTGELFF.

The chain recombines TRBV18 with TRBJ1-3, with 11 bases aligning to TRBD1. The trim removed 2 bases at V and 0 bases at J, leaving 9 bases unmatched. The CDR3 length is 19 residues. In germline, CDR1 is KGHSH, CDR2 LQKENI. The CDR3 loop is CASSPYRSGTGGSGNTIYF. The CDR3 DNA follows: TGTGCCAGCTCACCATATCGATCCGGGACAGGGGGCTCTGGAAACACCATATATTTT.

Only one count was recorded for this clone. V and J are TRBV30 and TRBJ1-2; D gene ambiguous. Germline-derived CDR1 and CDR2 are GTSNPN and SVGIG (reference sequence). This CDR3 comprises 11 residues. Trimming removed 2 bases from V and 4 bases from J, with 5 bases in between. The DNA of the CDR3 is TGTGCCTGGAGTATCACCTATGGCTACACCTTC. This gives the protein CAWSITYGYTF.

This clone was found a few times. The V gene is TRBV11-2, the J gene TRBJ2-7; D is undetermined. Germline V gene data show CDR1 as SGHAT and CDR2 as FQNNGV. Trimming removed 0 bases at V and 4 bases at J, with 13 bases between. CDR3 length equals 15 residues. In nucleotides, the CDR3 is TGTGCCAGCAGCTTAGAACTCGCCCCGATTTACGAGCAGTACTTC. It translates to CASSLELAPIYEQYF.

The chain carries TRBV7-2 and TRBJ2-3; 12 nucleotides line up with TRBD2. This CDR3 comprises 16 residues. V shed 3 bases and J 4 bases; nucleotides not matched to a gene: 5. CDR1 is SGHTA, CDR2 FQGNSA, per germline. This CDR3 reads CASSFLPSGGADTQYF. CDR3 DNA: TGTGCCAGCAGCTTTTTGCCTAGCGGGGGGGCAGATACGCAGTATTTT.

The chain links TRBV18 to TRBJ2-2; D unclear. CDR3 size: 13 residues. V gave up 5 bases and J gave up 3 bases, with 7 bases separating them. Germline V gene sequence: CDR1 KGHSH, CDR2 LQKENI. The CDR3 DNA sequence: TGTGCCAGCTCATTGACGCACACCGGGGAGCTGTTTTTT. Amino acid sequence: CASSLTHTGELFF.

V and J are TRBV7-2 and TRBJ1-2; D gene ambiguous. Germline CDR1 is SGHTA and CDR2 is FQGNSA. V was shortened by 5 bases and J by 4 bases, with 17 bases between the two germline ends. The CDR3 is made up of 15 amino acids. CDR3 loop: CASSLNIDGSYGYTF. DNA for the CDR3: TGTGCCAGCAGCCTAAATATCGACGGCTCCTATGGCTACACCTTC.

This chain links TRBV10-3 with TRBJ2-3; TRBD2 matches 10 bases. V was pared by 4 bases and J by 2 bases, with 3 bases of the junction left unmatched. Germline CDR1 and CDR2: ENHRY and SYGVKD. The CDR3 runs 15 residues. In DNA form, the CDR3 reads TGTGCCATCAGTGGAACTAGCGGGGCCACAGATACGCAGTATTTT. Protein: CAISGTSGATDTQYF.

This rearrangement joins TRBV11-2 to TRBJ1-1; D perhaps matches TRBD1 (6 bases). V dropped 4 bases and J dropped 0 bases, with 9 bases sitting between them. Germline V CDR1 and CDR2: SGHAT, FQNNGV. The CDR3 has 14 amino acids. Written as DNA, the CDR3 is TGTGCCAGCAGCTCGGGACAACTGAACACTGAAGCTTTCTTT. Amino acid sequence: CASSSGQLNTEAFF.

The chain links TRBV4-1 to TRBJ2-7, with D perhaps TRBD2 (5 bases). Trimming took off 5 bases at V and 4 bases at J, with 18 bases between the two ends. The CDR3 length is 15 residues. Germline assignment: CDR1 MGHRA and CDR2 YSYEKL. The CDR3 DNA sequence: TGCGCCAGCAGCGAAAGAAACGGGATCAGTTACGAGCAGTACTTC. Translated, it gives CASSERNGISYEQYF.